The 21 T cell receptor beta chains below come from one sample, sequenced in a study of a mutant IDH1 vaccine in newly diagnosed glioma. Clones were sequenced by immunoSEQ multiplex PCR, and TCRdb holds only the in-frame ones, with some missing. This table holds about 59,000 clones, 80% to 95% found once. Time point denoted: baseline, week 1 (first vaccination visit). The treatment denotes: pre-vaccination baseline after standard-of-care therapy. This material consisted of PBMCs, taken from a glioma patient treated with radiotherapy, temozolomide or both. The receptor source for this set is a man in his fifties with glioma.

This chain connects TRBV29-1 to TRBJ1-2; D unresolved. Trimming took 3 bases from V and 0 from J, leaving 5 bases between them. This CDR3 comprises 12 residues. From germline, CDR1 is SQVTM and CDR2 ANQGSEA. The CDR3 is CSVDGTNYGYTF. CDR3 sequence (DNA): TGCAGCGTTGACGGAACTAACTATGGCTACACCTTC.

The rearrangement uses TRBV7-3 and TRBJ2-5; D possibly matches TRBD1 or TRBD2 (7 bases each). The V end was cut by 6 bases, the J end by 1 base, with 15 bases between. This CDR3 comprises 15 residues. Germline lookup yields CDR1 SGHTA and CDR2 FQGTGA. This CDR3 reads CASSPRGGAQETQYF. In DNA form, the CDR3 reads TGTGCCAGCAGTCCCAGGGGGGGGGCCCAAGAGACCCAGTACTTC.

This chain joins TRBV15 and TRBJ1-5; D might be TRBD1 (6 bases). CDR3 size: 15 residues. Per germline, CDR1 LNHNV and CDR2 YYDKDF (reference sequence). V lost 3 bases to trimming and J lost 6 bases, with 15 bases between them. The CDR3 sequence: CATSRGRTGSQPQHF. The CDR3 bases are TGTGCCACCAGCAGGGGTAGAACAGGGAGTCAGCCCCAGCATTTT.

This clone appeared once. V is TRBV5-5 and J is TRBJ2-7; D is ambiguous. The CDR3 is 13 residues long. V was shortened by 0 bases and J by 4 bases, with 8 bases between the two germline ends. Germline V CDR1 and CDR2: SGHKS, YYEKEE (reference sequence). CDR3 protein: CASSLVLGYEQYF. The CDR3, as DNA: TGTGCCAGCAGCTTGGTACTGGGGTACGAGCAGTACTTC.

The chain employs TRBV6-5 and TRBJ1-1; D ambiguous. In germline, CDR1 is MNHEY, CDR2 SVGAGI. The CDR3 is 15 residues long. Trimming stripped 0 bases from V and 3 bases from J, with 11 bases between. CDR3 bases: TGTGCCAGCAGTTACTCGAAGGTAGGCGACACTGAAGCTTTCTTT. Its translation: CASSYSKVGDTEAFF.

In this sample, this clone turned up once. The V gene is TRBV6-6, the J gene TRBJ2-7, with 7 bases identical to TRBD2. Trimming removed 7 bases from V and 4 bases from J; junction bases left unmatched: 10. CDR1 and CDR2 (germline): MNHNY, SVGAGI (reference sequence). The CDR3 loop spans 14 amino acids. The CDR3 sequence is CASTAAERGYEQYF. The CDR3 DNA follows: TGTGCCAGCACCGCGGCCGAGCGGGGATACGAGCAGTACTTC.

V and J are TRBV18 and TRBJ2-3, with D perhaps matching TRBD2 (6 bases). Trimming took 1 base from V and 3 from J, leaving 14 bases between them. CDR3 length equals 16 residues. Germline CDR1 and CDR2: KGHSH and LQKENI. The CDR3 nucleotides read TGTGCCAGCTCACCACAGCTGAACCGGGGGACAGATACGCAGTATTTT. This translates into CASSPQLNRGTDTQYF.

The gene calls are TRBV4-2 and TRBJ1-4; D uncertain. The germline V and J ends were trimmed by 0 bases and 5 bases, with 4 bases remaining between them. Germline CDR1 is LGHNA and CDR2 is YNFKEQ. CDR3 length equals 13 residues. CDR3: CASSQDRNEKLFF. DNA for the CDR3: TGTGCCAGCAGCCAAGATAGGAATGAAAAACTGTTTTTT.

V and J are TRBV4-2 and TRBJ2-2; 14 bases agree with TRBD2. In germline, CDR1 is LGHNA, CDR2 YNFKEQ. The J segment lost 6 bases and the V segment lost 1 base, leaving 4 bases of the junction unmatched. The CDR3 length is 17 residues. CDR3: CASSQGGLAGEAGELFF. The CDR3 DNA is TGTGCCAGCAGCCAAGGGGGACTAGCGGGGGAGGCCGGGGAGCTGTTTTTT.

V usage is TRBV19 and J usage is TRBJ1-4; D unclear. The germline V gene encodes CDR1 LNHDA and CDR2 SQIVND (reference sequence). The CDR3 runs to 16 residues. V was clipped by 3 bases and J by 10 bases, with 21 bases between them. The CDR3 protein is CASSITPGNRRGKLFF. CDR3 coding DNA: TGTGCCAGTAGTATTACCCCCGGGAACAGACGCGGAAAACTGTTTTTT.

J is TRBJ2-2 and V is TRBV19, with TRBD1 matching 12 bases. CDR1 and CDR2 (germline): LNHDA, SQIVND (reference sequence). The CDR3 totals 15 residues. V lost 5 bases and J lost 5; bases outside the gene matches: 3. CDR3 in amino acids: CASSRDRGLTGELFF. DNA of the CDR3: TGTGCCAGTAGTCGGGACAGGGGGCTAACCGGGGAGCTGTTTTTT.

The chain carries TRBV5-1 and TRBJ2-2; D ambiguous. This CDR3 region has 16 residues. From germline, CDR1 is SGHRS and CDR2 YFSETQ. The germline V and J ends were trimmed by 0 bases and 0 bases, with 9 bases remaining between them. The CDR3 nucleotides read TGCGCCAGCAGCTTGGGGTTCCCGACGAACACCGGGGAGCTGTTTTTT. Encoded protein: CASSLGFPTNTGELFF.

The J gene is TRBJ1-5, the V gene TRBV5-5; TRBD1 might be the D (5 bases). The germline V gene has CDR1 SGHKS and CDR2 YYEKEE (reference sequence). V was clipped by 4 bases and J by 0 bases, with 20 bases between them. This CDR3 has 18 amino acids. The CDR3 here is CASSLQHAGPYSNQPQHF. The CDR3 DNA reads as TGTGCCAGCAGCCTACAACACGCGGGGCCGTATAGCAATCAGCCCCAGCATTTT.

V usage is TRBV19 and J usage is TRBJ2-3; TRBD1 agrees at 9 bases. This CDR3 is 14 amino acids long. The trim removed 1 base at V and 4 bases at J, leaving 0 bases unmatched. Germline V gene sequence: CDR1 LNHDA, CDR2 SQIVND (reference sequence). The CDR3 here is CASSIGQGADTQYF. The CDR3, as DNA: TGTGCCAGTAGTATAGGACAGGGGGCAGATACGCAGTATTTT.

The chain employs TRBV19 and TRBJ2-7; TRBD1 matches at 8 bases. Trimming removed 8 bases from V and 1 base from J; junction bases left unmatched: 13. Germline V lookup: CDR1 LNHDA, CDR2 SQIVND (reference sequence). The CDR3 has 16 amino acids. The CDR3 reads CASSLLPGQASYEQYF. In DNA, the CDR3 is TGTGCCAGTTCCCTTTTGCCGGGACAGGCGTCCTACGAGCAGTACTTC.

This sequence joins TRBV18 and TRBJ1-4; unclear D gene. The CDR3 extends over 14 amino acids. Between the trimmed V and J ends, which lost 6 bases and 5 bases, there was a span of 13 bases. Germline-derived CDR1 and CDR2 are KGHSH and LQKENI. In DNA, the CDR3 is TGTGCCAGCTCGCCGGACTACGGGAATGAAAAACTGTTTTTT. Protein product: CASSPDYGNEKLFF.

The rearrangement joins TRBV2 to TRBJ1-3; TRBD1 is a possible D gene (5 bases). Trimming took off 1 base at V and 0 bases at J, with 10 bases between the two ends. Germline V gives CDR1 SNHLY, CDR2 FYNNEI. This CDR3 contains 16 residues. This CDR3 reads CASSEGQGLSGNTIYF. CDR3 coding DNA: TGTGCCAGCAGTGAAGGGCAGGGCCTCTCTGGAAACACCATATATTTT.

The chain links TRBV30 to TRBJ2-7; TRBD1 matches at 7 bases. The length of the CDR3 is 13 residues. Germline V lookup: CDR1 GTSNPN, CDR2 SVGIG (reference sequence). Trimming took 5 bases from V and 2 from J; bases not matched to a gene: 6. The CDR3 is CAWGRDSTYEQYF. The CDR3 DNA reads TGTGCCTGGGGCCGGGACAGTACCTACGAGCAGTACTTC.

The chain combines TRBV2 with TRBJ1-3; D may be TRBD1 (5 bases). This CDR3 region has 17 residues. The ends were cut back, 3 bases at V and 2 bases at J, with 17 bases in the middle. CDR1 and CDR2 from the germline V gene are SNHLY and FYNNEI. For the CDR3, the DNA is TGTGCCAGCAGTGAGCGGGGGTGGATAGGGCCTGGAAACACCATATATTTT. Protein sequence: CASSERGWIGPGNTIYF.

The chain combines TRBV9 with TRBJ2-5; 8 positions agree with TRBD1. Germline loops: CDR1 SGDLS, CDR2 YYNGEE. The CDR3 contains 14 residues. Germline trimming cut 4 bases from V and 5 bases from J; bases unmatched to any gene: 7. CDR3 loop: CASSPRTGTETQYF. The CDR3 bases are TGTGCCAGCAGCCCTCGGACAGGGACGGAGACCCAGTACTTC.

The chain recombines TRBV21-1 with TRBJ2-4; the table names TRBD2, a call not compared with the DNA. TRBV21-1 constitutes a pseudogene. The CDR3 totals 21 residues. DNA of the CDR3: TGTGCCAGCAGCAAACCTCTCACTAGCGGACGTGGGAGGGGAGCCAAAAACATTCAGTACTTC. Translation: CASSKPLTSGRGRGAKNIQYF.